The rows below give T cell receptor beta chains drawn from one sample of a study of shared clonotypes between healthy human individuals. Sequencing was performed with immunoSEQ multiplex PCR; in TCRdb, only in-frame clones are kept and a portion is missing. The sample yields about 1,800,000 clones, about 95% seen once. Specimen: naive CD8+ T cells sorted from blood. The receptors were gathered from a man in his late teens or twenties in good health. Each CDR3 is given with its conserved first and last residue. Fields, in order: J gene, D gene, V gene, clone size, CDR3 protein, CDR3 DNA. The D gene is left open where the match is weak. Only part of the rows carry a size: once, few, many, or a class if the clone is expanded.

TRBJ2-5	TRBD1	TRBV5-1	once	CASSSQGQGETQYF	TGCGCCAGCAGCTCCCAGGGACAGGGAGAGACCCAGTACTTC
TRBJ2-7	TRBD2	TRBV5-4	.	CASSSFTSGESNEQYF	TGTGCCAGCAGCTCCTTTACTAGCGGGGAGAGCAACGAGCAGTACTTC
TRBJ2-5	TRBD1	TRBV5-4	once	CATQGQHEETQYF	TGTGCCACCCAGGGACAGCACGAAGAGACCCAGTACTTC
TRBJ1-3	.	TRBV6-1	.	CASSESPWGENTIYF	TGTGCCAGCAGTGAATCCCCCTGGGGGGAAAACACCATATATTTT
TRBJ2-7	.	TRBV4-1	.	CASSQVAGSEQYF	TGCGCCAGCAGCCAAGTGGCGGGTTCCGAGCAGTACTTC
TRBJ2-7	.	TRBV27	.	CASSLSPTYEQYF	TGTGCCAGCAGTTTATCCCCGACCTACGAGCAGTACTTC
TRBJ1-2	.	TRBV4-1	.	CASSPDIQGLVDGYTF	TGCGCCAGCAGCCCAGATATCCAGGGCCTGGTTGATGGCTACACCTTC
TRBJ1-6	.	TRBV28	.	CASSRYGLGMRDSPLHF	TGTGCCAGCAGTCGCTACGGGTTAGGCATGAGAGATTCACCCCTCCACTTT
TRBJ2-1	TRBD2	TRBV19	.	CASSPGGSYNEQFF	TGTGCCAGTAGTCCGGGGGGGTCCTACAATGAGCAGTTCTTC
TRBJ2-1	.	TRBV20-1	.	CSAAEYNEQFF	TGCAGTGCCGCCGAGTACAATGAGCAGTTCTTC
TRBJ2-7	.	TRBV15	.	CATRTDSSYEQYF	TGTGCCACCCGGACAGACAGCTCCTACGAGCAGTACTTC
TRBJ1-1	.	TRBV25-1	.	CASSEGRGRAFF	TGTGCCAGCAGTGAAGGCCGGGGGCGGGCTTTCTTT
TRBJ2-7	.	TRBV5-1	.	CASMEEWGYEQYF	TGTGCCAGCATGGAGGAATGGGGATACGAGCAGTACTTC
TRBJ2-7	TRBD1	TRBV19	.	CASSPRDSHYEQYF	TGTGCCAGTAGTCCTCGGGACAGCCACTACGAGCAGTACTTC
TRBJ1-2	.	TRBV30	.	CAWSVSGSLGYTF	TGTGCCTGGAGTGTTTCAGGCTCCTTGGGCTACACCTTC
TRBJ1-3	.	TRBV6-5	.	CASSYSPLISGNTIYF	TGTGCCAGCAGTTACTCGCCTTTAATCTCTGGAAACACCATATATTTT
TRBJ1-3	.	TRBV7-6	.	CASSLAGSSGNTIYF	TGTGCCAGCAGCTTAGCGGGCAGCTCTGGAAACACCATATATTTT
TRBJ2-2	.	TRBV5-8	.	CASEEGANTGELFF	TGTGCCAGCGAGGAAGGGGCTAACACCGGGGAGCTGTTTTTT
TRBJ1-5	TRBD1	TRBV7-8	.	CASSSTLGTGGDQPQHF	TGTGCCAGCAGCTCCACTCTCGGGACAGGGGGCGATCAGCCCCAGCATTTT
TRBJ2-7	.	TRBV7-9	.	CASSLGTFSSYEQYF	TGTGCCAGCAGCTTAGGGACATTCTCCTCCTACGAGCAGTACTTC
TRBJ1-1	.	TRBV5-4	once	CASSLSAHTEAFF	TGTGCCAGCAGCTTGAGCGCCCACACTGAAGCTTTCTTT
TRBJ1-5	.	TRBV15	.	CATSGWDGSNQPQHF	TGTGCCACCAGCGGATGGGACGGGAGCAATCAGCCCCAGCATTTT
TRBJ2-3	.	TRBV7-6	.	CASSFGDTQYF	TGTGCCAGCAGCTTCGGGGATACGCAGTATTTT
TRBJ1-1	.	TRBV6-1	once	CASRGPRPTEAFF	TGTGCCAGCCGGGGGCCCCGACCCACTGAAGCTTTCTTT
TRBJ1-3	.	TRBV6-5	.	CASSPSPSGNTIYF	TGTGCCAGCAGTCCCTCCCCCTCTGGAAACACCATATATTTT
TRBJ2-5	.	TRBV6-5	.	CASSYGGPLAGETQYF	TGTGCCAGCAGTTACGGGGGTCCACTAGCTGGGGAGACCCAGTACTTC
TRBJ1-1	.	TRBV6-5	.	CASTFREGYTEAFF	TGTGCCAGCACTTTCAGGGAAGGGTACACTGAAGCTTTCTTT
TRBJ2-3	.	TRBV5-1	once	CASRPGVGWSTDTQYF	TGCGCCAGCCGCCCTGGGGTCGGGTGGAGCACAGATACGCAGTATTTT
TRBJ1-2	TRBD1	TRBV7-8	.	CASSLDGTVANYGYTF	TGTGCCAGCAGCTTAGACGGGACAGTAGCTAACTATGGCTACACCTTC
TRBJ2-1	TRBD2	TRBV4-3	.	CASSQSVGGHNEQFF	TGCGCCAGCAGCCAAAGTGTGGGAGGGCACAATGAGCAGTTCTTC
TRBJ1-1	.	TRBV4-3	.	CASSQDISFVAEAFF	TGCGCCAGCAGCCAAGATATCAGCTTTGTTGCTGAAGCTTTCTTT
TRBJ2-4	.	TRBV11-2	.	CASSPGRWQEFQYF	TGTGCCAGCAGCCCGGGGAGGTGGCAGGAATTTCAGTACTTC
TRBJ2-7	.	TRBV6-5	.	CASSYGQLYEQYF	TGTGCCAGCAGTTACGGGCAGCTCTACGAGCAGTACTTC
TRBJ2-1	TRBD1	TRBV13	.	CASSWDSGNEQFF	TGTGCCAGCAGCTGGGACAGCGGCAATGAGCAGTTCTTC
TRBJ1-1	.	TRBV4-1	.	CASSQHTEAFF	TGCGCCAGCAGCCAACACACTGAAGCTTTCTTT
TRBJ1-4	.	TRBV7-9	.	CASSLEWNEKLFF	TGTGCCAGCAGCTTAGAATGGAACGAAAAACTGTTTTTT
TRBJ2-3	.	TRBV2	.	CASRGTFSTDTQYF	TGTGCCAGCAGGGGGACATTTAGCACAGATACGCAGTATTTT
TRBJ2-1	.	TRBV13	once	CASSPSGSLGYNEQFF	TGTGCCAGCAGCCCCTCGGGGAGCTTAGGGTACAATGAGCAGTTCTTC
TRBJ2-7	.	TRBV10-3	.	CAISDPGRQRTYEQYF	TGTGCCATCAGTGACCCCGGGCGGCAGAGAACCTACGAGCAGTACTTC
TRBJ2-5	.	TRBV4-1	.	CASSQVDRPHQETQYF	TGCGCCAGCAGCCAGGTTGACAGGCCCCACCAAGAGACCCAGTACTTC
TRBJ2-3	TRBD2	TRBV7-8	.	CASSLGLAGVTDTQYF	TGTGCCAGCAGCTTAGGGCTAGCGGGGGTCACAGATACGCAGTATTTT
TRBJ2-7	.	TRBV5-1	.	CASSLRRGEQYF	TGCGCCAGCAGCTTACGACGGGGCGAGCAGTACTTC
TRBJ2-1	.	TRBV7-9	once	CASSPEGAGSYNEQFF	TGTGCCAGCAGCCCGGAGGGAGCGGGCTCCTACAATGAGCAGTTCTTC
TRBJ1-1	.	TRBV7-9	.	CASSAAYTNTEAFF	TGTGCCAGTTCAGCAGCGTATACGAACACTGAAGCTTTCTTT
TRBJ1-1	.	TRBV7-9	.	CASSLVGGLNTEAFF	TGTGCCAGCAGCTTAGTGGGGGGTCTGAACACTGAAGCTTTCTTT
TRBJ2-1	.	TRBV6-5	.	CASGTSSTYNEQFF	TGTGCCAGCGGAACTAGCTCTACCTACAATGAGCAGTTCTTC
TRBJ2-1	TRBD2	TRBV5-1	.	CASSFRHGGNNEQFF	TGCGCCAGCAGCTTTAGACACGGGGGGAACAATGAGCAGTTCTTC
TRBJ2-5	.	TRBV5-1	.	CASSLEANRGETQYF	TGCGCCAGCAGCTTGGAAGCTAACCGAGGAGAGACCCAGTACTTC
TRBJ2-3	.	TRBV4-1	.	CASSLSGRNADTQYF	TGCGCCAGCAGCCTGTCAGGGCGTAATGCAGATACGCAGTATTTT
TRBJ1-5	.	TRBV19	.	CASSPTIAGVSGQPQHF	TGTGCCAGTAGTCCTACGATTGCAGGGGTATCGGGCCAGCCCCAGCATTTT
TRBJ1-3	.	TRBV30	.	CAWSSPGSGNTIYF	TGTGCCTGGAGTTCGCCAGGCTCTGGAAACACCATATATTTT
TRBJ1-1	.	TRBV7-2	.	CASSPTQGTEAFF	TGTGCCAGCAGCCCCACCCAGGGGACTGAAGCTTTCTTT
TRBJ2-5	.	TRBV10-2	.	CASSDPGSEGETQYF	TGCGCCAGCAGTGATCCGGGCTCTGAGGGAGAGACCCAGTACTTC